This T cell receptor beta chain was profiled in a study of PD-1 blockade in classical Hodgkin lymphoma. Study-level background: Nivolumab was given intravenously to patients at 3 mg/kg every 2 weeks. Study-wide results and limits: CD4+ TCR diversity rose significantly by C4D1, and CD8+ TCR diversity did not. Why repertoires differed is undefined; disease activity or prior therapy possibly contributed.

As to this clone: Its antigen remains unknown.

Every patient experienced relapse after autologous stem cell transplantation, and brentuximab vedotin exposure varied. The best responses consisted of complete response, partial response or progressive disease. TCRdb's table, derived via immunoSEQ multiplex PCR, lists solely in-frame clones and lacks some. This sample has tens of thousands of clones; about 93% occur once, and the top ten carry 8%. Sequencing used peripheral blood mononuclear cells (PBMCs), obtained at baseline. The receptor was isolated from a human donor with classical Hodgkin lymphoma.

The CDR3 DNA follows: TGTGCCAGCAGCGGGGGGAACACCGGGGAGCTGTTTTTT. It encodes CASSGGNTGELFF. This chain links TRBV9 with TRBJ2-2; D unclear. Trimming removed 3 bases at V and 1 base at J, with 4 bases between. Per the germline V gene, CDR1 is SGDLS and CDR2 is YYNGEE. This CDR3 has 13 residues.